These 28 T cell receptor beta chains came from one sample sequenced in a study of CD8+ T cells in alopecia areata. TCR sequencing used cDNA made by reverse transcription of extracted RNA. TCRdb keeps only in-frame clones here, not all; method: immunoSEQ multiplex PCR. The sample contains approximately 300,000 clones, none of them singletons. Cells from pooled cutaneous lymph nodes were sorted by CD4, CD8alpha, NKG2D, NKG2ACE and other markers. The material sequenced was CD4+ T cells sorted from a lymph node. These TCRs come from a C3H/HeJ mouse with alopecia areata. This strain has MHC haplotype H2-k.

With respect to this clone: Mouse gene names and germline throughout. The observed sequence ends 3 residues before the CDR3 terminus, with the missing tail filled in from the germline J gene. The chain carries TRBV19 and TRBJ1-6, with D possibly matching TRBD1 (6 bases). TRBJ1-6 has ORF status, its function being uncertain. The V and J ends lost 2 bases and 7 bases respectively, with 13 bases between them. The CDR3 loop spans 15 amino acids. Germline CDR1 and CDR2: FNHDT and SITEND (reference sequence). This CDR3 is CASSIWGARNSPLYF. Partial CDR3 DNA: TGTGCCAGCAGTATTTGGGGGGCTCGGAATTCGCCC.

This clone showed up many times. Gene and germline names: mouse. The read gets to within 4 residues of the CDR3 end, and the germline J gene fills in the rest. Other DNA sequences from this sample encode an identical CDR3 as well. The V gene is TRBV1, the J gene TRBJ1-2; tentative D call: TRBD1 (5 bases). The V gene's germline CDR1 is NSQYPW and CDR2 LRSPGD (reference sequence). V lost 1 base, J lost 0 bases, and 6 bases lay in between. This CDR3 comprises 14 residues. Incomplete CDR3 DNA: TGCACCTGCAGTGCAGGGGGGGCAAACTCC. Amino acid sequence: CTCSAGGANS. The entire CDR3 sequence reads CTCSAGGANSDYTF.

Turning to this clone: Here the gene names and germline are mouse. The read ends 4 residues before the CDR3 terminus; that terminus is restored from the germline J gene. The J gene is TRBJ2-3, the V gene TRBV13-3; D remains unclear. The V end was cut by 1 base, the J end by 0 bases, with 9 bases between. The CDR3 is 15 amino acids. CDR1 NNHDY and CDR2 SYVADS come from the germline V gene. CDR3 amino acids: CASSDRRNSAETLYF. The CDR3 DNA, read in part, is TGTGCCAGCAGTGATCGCAGAAATAGTGCAGAA.

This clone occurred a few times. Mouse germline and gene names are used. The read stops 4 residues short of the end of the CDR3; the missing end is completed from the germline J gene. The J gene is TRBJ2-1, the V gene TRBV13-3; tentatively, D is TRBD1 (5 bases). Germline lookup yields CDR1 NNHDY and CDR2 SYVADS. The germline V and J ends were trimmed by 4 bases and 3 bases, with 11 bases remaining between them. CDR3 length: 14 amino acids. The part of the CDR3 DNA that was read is TGTGCCAGCAGTCTTGGACAACCCTATGCT. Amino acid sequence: CASSLGQPYA. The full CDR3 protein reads CASSLGQPYAEQFF.

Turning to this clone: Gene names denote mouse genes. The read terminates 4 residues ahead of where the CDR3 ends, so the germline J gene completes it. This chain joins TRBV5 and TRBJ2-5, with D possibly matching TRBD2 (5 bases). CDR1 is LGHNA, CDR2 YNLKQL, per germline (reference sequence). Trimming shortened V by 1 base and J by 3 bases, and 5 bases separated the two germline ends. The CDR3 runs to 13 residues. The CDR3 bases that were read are TGTGCCAGCAGCCAAGGGACTCAAGAC. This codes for CASSQGTQD. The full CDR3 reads CASSQGTQDTQYF.

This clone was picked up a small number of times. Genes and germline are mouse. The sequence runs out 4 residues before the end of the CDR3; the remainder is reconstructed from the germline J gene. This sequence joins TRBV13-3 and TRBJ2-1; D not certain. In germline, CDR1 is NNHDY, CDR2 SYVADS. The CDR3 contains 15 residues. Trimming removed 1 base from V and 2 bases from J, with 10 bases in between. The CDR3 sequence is CASSDRSPYYAEQFF. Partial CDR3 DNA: TGTGCCAGCAGTGATCGCAGCCCCTACTATGCT.

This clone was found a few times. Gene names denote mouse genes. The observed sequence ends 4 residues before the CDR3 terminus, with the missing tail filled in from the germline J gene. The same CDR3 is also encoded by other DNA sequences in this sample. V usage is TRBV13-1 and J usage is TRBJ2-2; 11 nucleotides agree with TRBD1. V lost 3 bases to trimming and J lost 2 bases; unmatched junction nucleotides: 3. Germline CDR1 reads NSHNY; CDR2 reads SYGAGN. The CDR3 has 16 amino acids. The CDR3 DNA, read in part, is TGTGCCAGCAGTGGTGGGACAGGGGGTAACACCGGG. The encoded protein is CASSGGTGGNTG. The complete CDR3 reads CASSGGTGGNTGQLYF.

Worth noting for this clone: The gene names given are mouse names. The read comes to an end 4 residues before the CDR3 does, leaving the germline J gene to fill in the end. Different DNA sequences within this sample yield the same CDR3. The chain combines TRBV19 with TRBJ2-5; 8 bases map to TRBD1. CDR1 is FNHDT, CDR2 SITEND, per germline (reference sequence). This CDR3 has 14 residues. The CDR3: CASSIQGARDTQYF. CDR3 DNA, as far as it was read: TGTGCCAGCAGTATACAGGGGGCGCGAGAC.

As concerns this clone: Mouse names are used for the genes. The CDR3 region is CTCSARTGNYAEQFF. CDR3 bases read: TGCACCTGCAGTGCCCGGACTGGGAACTATGCT. This sequence joins TRBV1 and TRBJ2-1, with 8 bases matching TRBD2. The CDR3 extends 4 residues past the end of the read, so its final part is completed from the germline J gene. J lost 1 base, V lost 3 bases, and 2 bases had no gene match. Germline-derived CDR1 and CDR2 are NSQYPW and LRSPGD (reference sequence). The length of the CDR3 is 15 residues.

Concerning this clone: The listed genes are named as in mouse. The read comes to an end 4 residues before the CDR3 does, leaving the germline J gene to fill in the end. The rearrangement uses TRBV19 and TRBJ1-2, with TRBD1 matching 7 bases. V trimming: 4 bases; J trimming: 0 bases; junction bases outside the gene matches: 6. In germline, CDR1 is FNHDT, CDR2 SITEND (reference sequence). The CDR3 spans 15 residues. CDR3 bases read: TGTGCCAGCAGTCTTCGGGACAGTGCAAACTCC. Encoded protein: CASSLRDSANS. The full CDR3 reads CASSLRDSANSDYTF.

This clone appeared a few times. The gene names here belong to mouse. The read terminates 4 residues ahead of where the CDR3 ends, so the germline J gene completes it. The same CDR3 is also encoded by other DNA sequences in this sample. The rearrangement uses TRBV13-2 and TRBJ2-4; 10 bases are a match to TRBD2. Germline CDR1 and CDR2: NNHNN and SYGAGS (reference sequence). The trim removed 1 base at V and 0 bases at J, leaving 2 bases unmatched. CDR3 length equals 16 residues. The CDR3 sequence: CASGDRTGGSQNTLYF. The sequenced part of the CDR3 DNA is TGTGCCAGCGGTGATAGGACTGGGGGAAGTCAAAAC.

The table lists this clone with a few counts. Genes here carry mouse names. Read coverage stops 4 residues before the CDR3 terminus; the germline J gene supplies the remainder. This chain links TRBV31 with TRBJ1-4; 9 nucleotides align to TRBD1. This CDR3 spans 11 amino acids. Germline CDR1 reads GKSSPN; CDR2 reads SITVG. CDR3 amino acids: CAVGQGERLFF. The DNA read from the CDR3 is TGTGCCGTGGGACAGGGCGAA.

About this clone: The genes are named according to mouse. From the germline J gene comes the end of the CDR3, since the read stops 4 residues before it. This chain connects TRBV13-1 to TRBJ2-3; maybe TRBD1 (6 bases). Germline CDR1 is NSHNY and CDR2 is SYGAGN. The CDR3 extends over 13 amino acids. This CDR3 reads CASSDPGQETLYF. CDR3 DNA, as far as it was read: TGTGCCAGCAGTGATCCGGGACAAGAA.

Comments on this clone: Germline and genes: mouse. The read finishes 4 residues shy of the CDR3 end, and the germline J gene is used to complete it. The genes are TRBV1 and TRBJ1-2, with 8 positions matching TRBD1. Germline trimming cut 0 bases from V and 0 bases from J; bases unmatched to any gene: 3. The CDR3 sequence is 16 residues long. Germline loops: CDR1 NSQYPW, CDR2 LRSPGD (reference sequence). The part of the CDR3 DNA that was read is TGCACCTGCAGTGCAGATATACAGGGGGCAAACTCC. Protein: CTCSADIQGANS. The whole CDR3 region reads CTCSADIQGANSDYTF.

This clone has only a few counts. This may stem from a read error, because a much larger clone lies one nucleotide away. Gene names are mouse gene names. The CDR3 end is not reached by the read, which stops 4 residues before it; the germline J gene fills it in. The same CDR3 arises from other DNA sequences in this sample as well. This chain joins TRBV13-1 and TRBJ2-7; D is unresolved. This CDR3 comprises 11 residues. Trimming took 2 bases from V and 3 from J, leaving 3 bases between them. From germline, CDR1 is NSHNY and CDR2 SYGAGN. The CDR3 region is CASSDSYEQYF. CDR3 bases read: TGTGCCAGCAGTGACAGCTAT.

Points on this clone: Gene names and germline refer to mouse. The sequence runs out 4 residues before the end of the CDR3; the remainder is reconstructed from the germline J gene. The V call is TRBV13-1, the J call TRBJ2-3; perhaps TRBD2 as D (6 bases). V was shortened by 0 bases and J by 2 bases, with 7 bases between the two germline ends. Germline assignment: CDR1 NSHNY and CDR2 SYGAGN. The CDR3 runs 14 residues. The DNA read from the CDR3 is TGTGCCAGCAGTGATGACTGGGTTGCAGAA. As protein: CASSDDWVAE. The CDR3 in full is CASSDDWVAETLYF.

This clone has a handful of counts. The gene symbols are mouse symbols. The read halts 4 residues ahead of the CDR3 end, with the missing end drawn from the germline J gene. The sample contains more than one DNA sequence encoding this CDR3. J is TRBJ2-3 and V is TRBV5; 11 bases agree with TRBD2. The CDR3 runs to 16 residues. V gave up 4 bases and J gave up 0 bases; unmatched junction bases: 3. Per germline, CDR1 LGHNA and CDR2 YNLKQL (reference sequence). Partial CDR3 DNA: TGTGCCAGCAGCCCACGACTGGGGGGGAGTGCAGAA. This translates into CASSPRLGGSAE. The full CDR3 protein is CASSPRLGGSAETLYF.

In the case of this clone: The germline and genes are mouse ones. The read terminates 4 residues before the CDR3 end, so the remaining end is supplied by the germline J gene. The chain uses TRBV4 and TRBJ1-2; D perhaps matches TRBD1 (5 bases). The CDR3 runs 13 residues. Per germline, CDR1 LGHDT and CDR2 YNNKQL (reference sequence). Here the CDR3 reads CASSSWTGGDYTF. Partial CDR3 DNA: TGTGCCAGCAGCTCGTGGACTGGGGGC.

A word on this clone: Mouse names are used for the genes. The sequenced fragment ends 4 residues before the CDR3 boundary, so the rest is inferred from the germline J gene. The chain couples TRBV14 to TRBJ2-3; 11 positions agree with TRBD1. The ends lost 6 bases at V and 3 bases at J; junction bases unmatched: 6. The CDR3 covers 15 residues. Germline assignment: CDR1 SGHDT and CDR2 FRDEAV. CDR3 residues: CASTRTGGEAETLYF. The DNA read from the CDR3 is TGTGCCAGCACCCGGACAGGGGGCGAAGCAGAA.

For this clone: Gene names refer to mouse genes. CDR3 protein: CASSDGGGADAEQFF. The CDR3 bases that were read are TGTGCCAGCAGTGATGGGGGGGGCGCAGATGCT. J is TRBJ2-1 and V is TRBV13-1, with TRBD2 matching over 8 bases. The observed sequence ends 4 residues before the CDR3 terminus, with the missing tail filled in from the germline J gene. V gave up 0 bases and J gave up 5 bases; unmatched junction bases: 4. Germline V CDR1 and CDR2: NSHNY, SYGAGN. This CDR3 comprises 15 residues.

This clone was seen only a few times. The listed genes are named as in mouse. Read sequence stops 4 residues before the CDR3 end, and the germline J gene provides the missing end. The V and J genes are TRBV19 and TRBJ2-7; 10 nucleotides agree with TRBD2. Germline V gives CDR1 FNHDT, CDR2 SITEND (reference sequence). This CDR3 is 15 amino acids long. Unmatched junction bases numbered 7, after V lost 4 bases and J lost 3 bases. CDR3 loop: CASSPRTGGFYEQYF. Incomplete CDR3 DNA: TGTGCCAGCAGTCCCCGGACTGGGGGATTCTAT.

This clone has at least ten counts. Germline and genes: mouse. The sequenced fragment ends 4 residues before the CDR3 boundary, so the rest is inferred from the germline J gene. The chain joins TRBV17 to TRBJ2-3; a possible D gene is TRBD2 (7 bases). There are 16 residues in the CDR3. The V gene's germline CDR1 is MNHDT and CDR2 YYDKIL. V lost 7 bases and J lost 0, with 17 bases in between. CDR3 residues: CASTQEGGPSAETLYF. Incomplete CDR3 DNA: TGTGCTAGCACCCAAGAGGGGGGCCCTAGTGCAGAA.

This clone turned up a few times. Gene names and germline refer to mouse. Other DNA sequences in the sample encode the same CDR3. CDR3 residues: CASSEDRGNTGQLYF. The CDR3 DNA, read in part, is TGTGCCAGCAGTGAGGACAGGGGTAACACCGGG. The chain has TRBV13-1 and TRBJ2-2, with 9 bases identical to TRBD1. The read gets to within 4 residues of the CDR3 end, and the germline J gene fills in the rest. The germline V gene has CDR1 NSHNY and CDR2 SYGAGN. CDR3 size: 15 residues. Trimming removed 2 bases from V and 2 bases from J; junction bases left unmatched: 1.

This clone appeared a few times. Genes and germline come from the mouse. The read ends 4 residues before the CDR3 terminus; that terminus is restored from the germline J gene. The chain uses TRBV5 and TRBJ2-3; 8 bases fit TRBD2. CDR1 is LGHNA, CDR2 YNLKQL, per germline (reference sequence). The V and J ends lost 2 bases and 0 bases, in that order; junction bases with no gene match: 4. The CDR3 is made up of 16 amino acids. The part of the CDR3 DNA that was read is TGTGCCAGCAGCCAATCTGGGGGGCCTAGTGCAGAA. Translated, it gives CASSQSGGPSAE. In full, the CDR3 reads CASSQSGGPSAETLYF.

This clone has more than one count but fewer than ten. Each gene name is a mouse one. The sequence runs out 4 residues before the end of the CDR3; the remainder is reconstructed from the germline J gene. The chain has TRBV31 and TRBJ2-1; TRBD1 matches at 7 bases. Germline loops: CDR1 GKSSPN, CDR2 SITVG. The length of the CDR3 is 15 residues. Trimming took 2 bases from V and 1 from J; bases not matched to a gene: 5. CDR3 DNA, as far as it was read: TGTGCCTGGAGTACTCGACAGGGAAACTATGCT. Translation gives CAWSTRQGNYA. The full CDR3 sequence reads CAWSTRQGNYAEQFF.

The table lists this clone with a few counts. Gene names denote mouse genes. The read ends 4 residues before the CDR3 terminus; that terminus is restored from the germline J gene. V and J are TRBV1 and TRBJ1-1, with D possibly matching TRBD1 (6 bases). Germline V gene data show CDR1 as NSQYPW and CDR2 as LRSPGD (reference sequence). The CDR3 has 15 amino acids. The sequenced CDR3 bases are TGCACCTGCAGTGCAGATCTGGGGGCGCGGACA. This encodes CTCSADLGART. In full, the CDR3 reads CTCSADLGARTEVFF.

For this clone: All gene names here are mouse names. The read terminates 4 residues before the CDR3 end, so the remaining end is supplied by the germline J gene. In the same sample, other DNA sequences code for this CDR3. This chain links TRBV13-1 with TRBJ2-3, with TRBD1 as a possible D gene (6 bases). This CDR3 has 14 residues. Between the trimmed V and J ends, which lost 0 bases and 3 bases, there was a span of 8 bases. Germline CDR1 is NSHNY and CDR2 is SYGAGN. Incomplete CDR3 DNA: TGTGCCAGCAGTGATGGCCAGGGGGCAGAA. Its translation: CASSDGQGAE. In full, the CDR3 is CASSDGQGAETLYF.

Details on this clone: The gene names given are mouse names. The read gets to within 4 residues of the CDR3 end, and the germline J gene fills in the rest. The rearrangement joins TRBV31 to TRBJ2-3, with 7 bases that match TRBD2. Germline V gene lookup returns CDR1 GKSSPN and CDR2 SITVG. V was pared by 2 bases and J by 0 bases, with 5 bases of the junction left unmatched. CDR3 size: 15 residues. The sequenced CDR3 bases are TGTGCCTGGAGTGCCCGACTGGGTAGTGCAGAA. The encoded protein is CAWSARLGSAE. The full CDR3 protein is CAWSARLGSAETLYF.